The TCR beta chain described here comes from a study of cytomegalovirus exposure and HLA in healthy donors. The wider study: Among about 190 million T cells, an earlier analysis found 95 million to 140 million unique TCR beta sequences. Study observations and caveats: Later analysis demonstrated an association between a missense DCLRE1C variant and TCR beta V- and J-gene trimming. Rarity characterized most TCR sequences, yet some public TCRs appeared in many donors.

It was with 60 Vbeta and 13 Jbeta primers that the PCR ran. This table comes from immunoSEQ multiplex PCR, and its TCRdb copy is limited to in-frame clones, with some not included. This sample has about 170,000 clones, with about four fifths found just once. As for this clone: Its antigen is undetermined.

The germline V gene has CDR1 MDHEN and CDR2 SYDVKM. The V gene end was trimmed by 6 bases and the J gene end by 2 bases; junction bases not matched to a gene: 10. The CDR3 runs 16 residues. This sequence joins TRBV28 and TRBJ2-1; 7 nucleotides align to TRBD2. Sequenced material: PBMCs. The receptor comes from a male donor in good health and CMV-seronegative. This CDR3 reads CASRGQREAPYNEQFF. The CDR3 coding sequence is TGTGCCAGCAGAGGGCAACGGGAGGCTCCCTACAATGAGCAGTTCTTC.